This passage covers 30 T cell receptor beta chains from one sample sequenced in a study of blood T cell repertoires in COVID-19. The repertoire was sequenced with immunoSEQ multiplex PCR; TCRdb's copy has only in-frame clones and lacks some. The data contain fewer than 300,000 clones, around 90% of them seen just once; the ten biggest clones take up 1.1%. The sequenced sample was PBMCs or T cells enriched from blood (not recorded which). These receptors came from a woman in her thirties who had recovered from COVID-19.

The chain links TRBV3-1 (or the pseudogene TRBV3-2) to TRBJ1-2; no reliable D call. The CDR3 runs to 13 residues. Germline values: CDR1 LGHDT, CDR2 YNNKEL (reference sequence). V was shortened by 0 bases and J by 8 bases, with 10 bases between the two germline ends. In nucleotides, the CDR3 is TGTGCCAGCAGCCAAGAGCCAGGCCGCGGCTACACCTTC. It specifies CASSQEPGRGYTF.

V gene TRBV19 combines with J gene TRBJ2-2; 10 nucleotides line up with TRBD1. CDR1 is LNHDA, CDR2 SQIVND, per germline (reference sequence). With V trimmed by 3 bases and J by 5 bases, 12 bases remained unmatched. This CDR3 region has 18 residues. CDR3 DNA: TGTGCCAGTAGTATCAGGGGACAGGGGCCACCTGATACCGGGGAGCTGTTTTTT. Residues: CASSIRGQGPPDTGELFF.

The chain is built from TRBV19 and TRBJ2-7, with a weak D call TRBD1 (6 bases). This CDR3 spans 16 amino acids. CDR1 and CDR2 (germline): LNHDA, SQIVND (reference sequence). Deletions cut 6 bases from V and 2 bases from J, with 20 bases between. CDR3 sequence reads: CASSSNRDKGTYEQYF. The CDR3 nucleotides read TGTGCCAGTAGCAGTAACCGGGACAAGGGGACCTACGAGCAGTACTTC.

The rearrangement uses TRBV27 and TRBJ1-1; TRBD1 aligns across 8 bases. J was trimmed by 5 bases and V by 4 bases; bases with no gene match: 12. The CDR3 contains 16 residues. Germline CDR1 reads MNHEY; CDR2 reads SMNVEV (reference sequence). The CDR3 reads CASSSPARTGRTEAFF. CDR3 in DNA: TGTGCCAGCAGTTCACCCGCCCGGACAGGGCGGACTGAAGCTTTCTTT.

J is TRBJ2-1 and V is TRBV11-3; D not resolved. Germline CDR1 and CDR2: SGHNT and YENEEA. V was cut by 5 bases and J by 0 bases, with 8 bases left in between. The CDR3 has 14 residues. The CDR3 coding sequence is TGTGCCAGCAGCGAGGAGAGCTCCTACAATGAGCAGTTCTTC. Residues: CASSEESSYNEQFF.

CDR3 in DNA: TGTGCCAGCAGTTTATTCGTCGATCAACGGGGAGACACCGGGGAGCTGTTTTTT. This sequence encodes CASSLFVDQRGDTGELFF. The V gene is TRBV27, the J gene TRBJ2-2; possibly TRBD2 for D (5 bases). The CDR3 contains 18 residues. Germline-derived CDR1 and CDR2 are MNHEY and SMNVEV (reference sequence). The germline V and J ends were trimmed by 1 base and 3 bases, with 18 bases remaining between them.

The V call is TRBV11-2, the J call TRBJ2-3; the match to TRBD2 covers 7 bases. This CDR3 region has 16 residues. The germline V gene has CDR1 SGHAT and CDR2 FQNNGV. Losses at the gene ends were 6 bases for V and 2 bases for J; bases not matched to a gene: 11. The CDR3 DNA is TGTGCCAGCAGTCGCTGGGGGGGAGGCCCCACAGATACGCAGTATTTT. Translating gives CASSRWGGGPTDTQYF.

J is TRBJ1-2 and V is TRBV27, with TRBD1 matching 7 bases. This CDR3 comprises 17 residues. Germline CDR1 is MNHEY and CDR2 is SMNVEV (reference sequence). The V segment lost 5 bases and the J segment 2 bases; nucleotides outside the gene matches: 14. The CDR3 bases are TGTGCCAGCAGTCTCACCCTAGACAGGGCCATAAACTATGGCTACACCTTC. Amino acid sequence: CASSLTLDRAINYGYTF.

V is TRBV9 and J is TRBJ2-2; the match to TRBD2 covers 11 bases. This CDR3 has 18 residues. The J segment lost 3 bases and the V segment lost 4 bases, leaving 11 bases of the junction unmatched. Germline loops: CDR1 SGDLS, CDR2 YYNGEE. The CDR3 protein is CASSPRTSGLGDTGELFF. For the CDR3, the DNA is TGTGCCAGCAGCCCAAGGACTAGCGGGTTAGGGGACACCGGGGAGCTGTTTTTT. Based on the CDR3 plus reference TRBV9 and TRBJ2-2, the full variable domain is DSGVTQTPKHLITATGQRVTLRCSPRSGDLSVYWYQQSLDQGLQFLIQYYNGEERAKGNILERFSAQQFPDLHSELNLSSLELGDSALYFCASSPRTSGLGDTGELFFGEGSRLTVL.

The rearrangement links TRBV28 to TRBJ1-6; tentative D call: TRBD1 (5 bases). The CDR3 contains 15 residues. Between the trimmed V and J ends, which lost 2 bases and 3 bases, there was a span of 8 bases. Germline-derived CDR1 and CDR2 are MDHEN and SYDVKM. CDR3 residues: CASSLDSLYNSPLHF. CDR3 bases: TGTGCCAGCAGTTTAGACAGCCTCTATAATTCACCCCTCCACTTT.

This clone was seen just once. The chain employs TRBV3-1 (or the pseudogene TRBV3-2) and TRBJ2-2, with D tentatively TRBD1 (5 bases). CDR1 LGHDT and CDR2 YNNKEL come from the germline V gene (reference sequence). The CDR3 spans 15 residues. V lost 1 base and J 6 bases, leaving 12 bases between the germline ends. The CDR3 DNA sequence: TGTGCCAGCAGCCAAGGACCGCAGGGTCCCGGGGAGCTGTTTTTT. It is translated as CASSQGPQGPGELFF.

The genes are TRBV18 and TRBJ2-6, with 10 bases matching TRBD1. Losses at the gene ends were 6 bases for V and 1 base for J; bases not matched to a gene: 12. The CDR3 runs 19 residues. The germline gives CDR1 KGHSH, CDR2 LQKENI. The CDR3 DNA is TGTGCCAGCTCGCGTGATCGACGACAGGGGGCGTCTGGGGCCAACGTCCTGACTTTC. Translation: CASSRDRRQGASGANVLTF.

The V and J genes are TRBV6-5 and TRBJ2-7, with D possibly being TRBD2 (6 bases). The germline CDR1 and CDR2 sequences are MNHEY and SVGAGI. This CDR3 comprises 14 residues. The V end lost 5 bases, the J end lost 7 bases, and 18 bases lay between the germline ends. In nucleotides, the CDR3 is TGTGCCAGCAGTCCCTATCAGGAGGGCCTTGAGCAGTACTTC. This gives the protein CASSPYQEGLEQYF.

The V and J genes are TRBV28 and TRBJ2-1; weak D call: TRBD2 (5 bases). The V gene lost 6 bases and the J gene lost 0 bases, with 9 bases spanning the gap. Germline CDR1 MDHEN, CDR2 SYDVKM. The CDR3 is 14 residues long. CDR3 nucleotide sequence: TGTGCCAGCAGAACTAGTGGCTCCTACAATGAGCAGTTCTTC. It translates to CASRTSGSYNEQFF.

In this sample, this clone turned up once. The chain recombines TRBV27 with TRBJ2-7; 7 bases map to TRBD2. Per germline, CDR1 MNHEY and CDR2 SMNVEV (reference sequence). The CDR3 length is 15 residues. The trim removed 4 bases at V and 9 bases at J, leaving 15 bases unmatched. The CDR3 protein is CASSSLGAGDLGQYF. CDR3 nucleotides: TGTGCCAGCAGTTCCCTCGGGGCGGGAGACCTGGGGCAGTACTTC.

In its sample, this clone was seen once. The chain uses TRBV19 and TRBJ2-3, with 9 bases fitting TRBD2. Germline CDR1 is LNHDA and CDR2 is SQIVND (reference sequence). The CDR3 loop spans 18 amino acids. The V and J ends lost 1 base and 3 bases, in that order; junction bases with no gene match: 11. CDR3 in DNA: TGTGCCAGTAGTATAGCCCGACTAGCGGACCTCGGAACAGATACGCAGTATTTT. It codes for CASSIARLADLGTDTQYF.

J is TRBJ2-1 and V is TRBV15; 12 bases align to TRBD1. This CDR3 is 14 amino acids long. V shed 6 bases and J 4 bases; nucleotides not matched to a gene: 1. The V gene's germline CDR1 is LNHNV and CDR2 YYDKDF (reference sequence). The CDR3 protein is CATRGQGAYNEQFF. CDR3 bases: TGTGCCACCAGGGGACAGGGGGCTTACAATGAGCAGTTCTTC.

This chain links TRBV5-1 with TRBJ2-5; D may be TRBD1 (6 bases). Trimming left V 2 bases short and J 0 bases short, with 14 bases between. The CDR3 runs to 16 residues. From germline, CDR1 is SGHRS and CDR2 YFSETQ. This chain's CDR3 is CASSFWAGEYQETQYF. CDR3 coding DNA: TGCGCCAGCAGCTTTTGGGCAGGGGAGTACCAAGAGACCCAGTACTTC.

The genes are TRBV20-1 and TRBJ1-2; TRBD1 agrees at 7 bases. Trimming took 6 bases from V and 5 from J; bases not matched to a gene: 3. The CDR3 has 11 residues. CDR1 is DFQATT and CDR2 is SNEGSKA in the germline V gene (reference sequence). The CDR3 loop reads CSATGTYGYTF. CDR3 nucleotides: TGCAGTGCGACAGGGACGTATGGCTACACCTTC.

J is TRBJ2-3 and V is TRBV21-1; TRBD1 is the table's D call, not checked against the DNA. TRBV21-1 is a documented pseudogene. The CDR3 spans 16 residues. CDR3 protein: CASILPTGIGGDTQYF. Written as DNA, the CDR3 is TGTGCCAGCATTCTACCGACAGGGATCGGTGGAGATACGCAGTATTTT.

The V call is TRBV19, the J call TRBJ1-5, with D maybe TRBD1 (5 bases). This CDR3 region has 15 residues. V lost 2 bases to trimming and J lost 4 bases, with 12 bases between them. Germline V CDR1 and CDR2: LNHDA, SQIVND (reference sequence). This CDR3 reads CASSISREGNQPQHF. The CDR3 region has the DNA TGTGCCAGTAGTATATCTAGGGAGGGGAATCAGCCCCAGCATTTT.

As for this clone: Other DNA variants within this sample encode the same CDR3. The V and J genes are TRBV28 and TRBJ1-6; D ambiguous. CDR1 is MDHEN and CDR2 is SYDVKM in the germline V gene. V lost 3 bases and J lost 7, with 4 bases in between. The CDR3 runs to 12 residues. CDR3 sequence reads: CASSLLNSPLHF. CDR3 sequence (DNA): TGTGCCAGCAGTTTGTTAAATTCACCCCTCCACTTT.

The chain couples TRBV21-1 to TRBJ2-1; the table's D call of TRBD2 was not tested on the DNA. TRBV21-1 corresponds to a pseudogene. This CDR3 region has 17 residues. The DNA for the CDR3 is TGTGCCAGCAGCAAAGGAAGTCGGGCGGGAGTAAGGCATGAGCAGTTCTTC. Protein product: CASSKGSRAGVRHEQFF.

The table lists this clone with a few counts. Here the CDR3 DNA reads TGTGCCACCAACGGGGATTGGCCAGAGACCCAGTACTTC. Its protein is CATNGDWPETQYF. The genes are TRBV25-1 and TRBJ2-5; possibly TRBD2 for D (5 bases). Germline V gives CDR1 MGHDK, CDR2 SYGVNS. This CDR3 comprises 13 residues. V shed 10 bases and J shed 4 bases, with 16 bases lying between them.

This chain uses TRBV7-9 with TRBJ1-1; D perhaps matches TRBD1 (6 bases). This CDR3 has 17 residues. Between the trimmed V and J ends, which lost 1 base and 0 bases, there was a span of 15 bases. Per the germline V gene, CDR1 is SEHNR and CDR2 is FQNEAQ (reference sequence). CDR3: CASSLVYPGQMNTEAFF. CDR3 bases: TGTGCCAGCAGCTTAGTTTATCCTGGACAGATGAACACTGAAGCTTTCTTT.

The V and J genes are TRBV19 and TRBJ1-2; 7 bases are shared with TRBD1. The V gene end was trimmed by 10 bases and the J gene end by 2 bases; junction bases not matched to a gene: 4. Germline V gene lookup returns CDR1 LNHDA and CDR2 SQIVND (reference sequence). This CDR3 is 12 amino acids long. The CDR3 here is CAIQDRNYGYTF. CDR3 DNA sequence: TGTGCCATCCAGGACAGGAACTATGGCTACACCTTC.

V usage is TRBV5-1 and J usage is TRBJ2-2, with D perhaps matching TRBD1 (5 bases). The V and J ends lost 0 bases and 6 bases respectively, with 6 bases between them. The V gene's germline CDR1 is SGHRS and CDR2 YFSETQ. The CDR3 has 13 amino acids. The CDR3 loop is CASSLVGAGELFF. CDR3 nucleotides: TGCGCCAGCAGCTTGGTAGGGGCCGGGGAGCTGTTTTTT.

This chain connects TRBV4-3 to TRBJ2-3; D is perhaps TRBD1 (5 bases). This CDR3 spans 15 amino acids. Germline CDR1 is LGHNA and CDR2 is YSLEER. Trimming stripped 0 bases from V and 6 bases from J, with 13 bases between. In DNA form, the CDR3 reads TGCGCCAGCAGCCAAGAATCAAGGGGTTTGGATACGCAGTATTTT. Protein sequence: CASSQESRGLDTQYF.

The CDR3 nucleotides read TGTGCCAGCAGCTTAGATCGGTTACGCCAGGGTAGGAGCAGCAATCAGCCCCAGCATTTT. Amino acids: CASSLDRLRQGRSSNQPQHF. The chain carries TRBV11-3 and TRBJ1-5, with D possibly matching TRBD1 (5 bases). This CDR3 is 20 amino acids long. V lost 0 bases and J lost 1, with 22 bases in between. From germline, CDR1 is SGHNT and CDR2 YENEEA.

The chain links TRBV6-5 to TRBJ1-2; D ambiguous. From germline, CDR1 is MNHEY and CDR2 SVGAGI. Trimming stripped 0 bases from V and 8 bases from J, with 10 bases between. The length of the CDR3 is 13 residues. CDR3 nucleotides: TGTGCCAGCAGTTACTCGACTAACTGGGGCTACACCTTC. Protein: CASSYSTNWGYTF.